The T cell receptor beta chain described here comes from a study of blood T cells in healthy people across ages. It was with a sample-barcoded 5' primer and a J-beta primer mix that a second PCR of roughly 7 to 12 cycles was run. From the 5' RACE reads, TCRdb called clonotypes with MiXCR, one entry per CDR3 protein. Of 800,000 or so distinct CDR3 sequences listed, about 25% are singletons. The germline V gene encodes CDR1 MDHEN and CDR2 SYDVKM. J lost 4 bases, V lost 7 bases, and 7 bases had no gene match. The CDR3 runs 14 residues. Regarding this clonotype: Its antigen is not identified.

Study conclusions and caveats: Older age went with lower TCR beta diversity per million T cells, in a roughly linear way.

The sample also formed part of further work on T cells of mothers and their children. That investigation notes: Each donor was one of three healthy Caucasian mothers or one of their six children.

This chain joins TRBV28 and TRBJ1-5, with 7 bases identical to TRBD1. Sequenced: blood. The clonotype was recovered from a boy younger than 18 in good health. In DNA, the CDR3 is TGTGCCAGCAACCCGGGGACAGAGAATCAGCCCCAGCATTTT. The encoded protein is CASNPGTENQPQHF.